The subject of this entry is one T cell receptor (beta chain). The CDR3 contains 14 residues. Between the trimmed V and J ends, which lost 4 bases and 1 base, there was a span of 7 bases. Per the germline V gene, CDR1 is MNHNS and CDR2 is SASEGT. Clones were sequenced by immunoSEQ multiplex PCR, and TCRdb holds only the in-frame ones, with some missing. This table holds roughly 6,000 clones, roughly 87% found once. This entry comes from a study of T cells in localized non-small cell lung cancer. The J gene is TRBJ2-2, the V gene TRBV6-1; perhaps TRBD1 as D (5 bases). The TCR sequence derives from a male donor older than 55 with stage I lung adenocarcinoma. The starting material was peripheral blood, obtained before any cancer treatment. Here the CDR3 DNA reads TGTGCCAGCAGTGCGACAGAGAACACCGGGGAGCTGTTTTTT. This encodes CASSATENTGELFF.